This TCR beta chain comes out of a study of T cell responses to AZD1222 COVID-19 vaccine. Regarding this clone: What it binds is not known.

The method was immunoSEQ multiplex PCR; TCRdb's version includes in-frame clones alone and lacks a portion of them. The table shows under 200,000 clones, with approximately 91% occurring only once. Germline values: CDR1 SGDLS, CDR2 YYNGEE. The CDR3 runs 16 residues. V lost 0 bases, J lost 6 bases, and 8 bases stayed unmatched. Points from the study as a whole: Just five or six AZD1222 recipients tested seropositive at baseline. After two AZD1222 doses, spike-specific TCR breadth and depth rose versus day 0.

Sequencing used peripheral blood, obtained on day 0 of AZD1222 vaccination. The chain is built from TRBV9 and TRBJ2-2, with 7 bases aligning to TRBD1. The origin of this receptor is an adult in good health. The CDR3 region is CASSVAGGLESGELFF. The CDR3 coding sequence is TGTGCCAGCAGCGTAGCAGGGGGATTAGAATCCGGGGAGCTGTTTTTT.